The 19 T cell receptor beta chains listed next were all sequenced from one sample in a study of cytomegalovirus exposure and HLA in healthy donors (dated by TCRdb to about 2017). The library relied on the immunoSEQ multiplex PCR assay. For the multiplex PCR, a mixture combining 60 forward primers for TCR Vbeta segments and 13 reverse primers for TCR Jbeta segments was used. In its TCRdb copy, this immuneACCESS table keeps in-frame sequences only and misses some clones. Where compared with another copy, unresolved V genes explain less than half of these, and the others have no known cause. Within this sample are 100,000 to 150,000 clones, with 70% to 75% of them counted one time only. The top ten clonotypes cover approximately 7.2% of the sample. Sequencing used PBMCs. The origin of the receptors is a male donor in good health and CMV-seronegative.

The J gene is TRBJ2-5, the V gene TRBV27; 9 nucleotides match TRBD1. Germline V gives CDR1 MNHEY, CDR2 SMNVEV (reference sequence). V shed 4 bases, J shed 11 bases, and the junction held 17 bases outside the gene matches. There are 16 residues in the CDR3. The CDR3: CASSSLNPGQGNGQYF. CDR3 sequence (DNA): TGTGCCAGCAGTTCCCTAAATCCGGGACAGGGTAATGGGCAGTACTTC.

This chain connects TRBV4-2 to TRBJ1-5, with unresolved D. Germline V gene sequence: CDR1 LGHNA, CDR2 YNFKEQ. The ends were cut back, 0 bases at V and 4 bases at J, with 7 bases in the middle. CDR3 length equals 14 residues. Here the CDR3 DNA reads TGTGCCAGCAGCCAAGATCGGGGTAATCAGCCCCAGCATTTT. Translating it yields CASSQDRGNQPQHF.

A few counts support this clone. The rearrangement joins TRBV28 to TRBJ2-3; D perhaps matches TRBD1 (6 bases). The CDR3 is made up of 15 amino acids. Trimming removed 2 bases at V and 1 base at J, with 10 bases between. The germline V gene has CDR1 MDHEN and CDR2 SYDVKM. This CDR3 is CASSLRDIRTDTQYF. CDR3 sequence (DNA): TGTGCCAGCAGTTTACGGGACATACGCACAGATACGCAGTATTTT.

This chain connects TRBV28 to TRBJ2-3; 10 bases line up with TRBD2. This CDR3 comprises 19 residues. CDR1 is MDHEN and CDR2 is SYDVKM in the germline V gene. The ends lost 3 bases at V and 1 base at J; junction bases unmatched: 13. CDR3 sequence: CASSFWASGSTYGTDTQYF. CDR3 DNA: TGTGCCAGCAGTTTCTGGGCTAGCGGGAGTACTTACGGCACAGATACGCAGTATTTT.

The J gene is TRBJ2-2, the V gene TRBV6-5; TRBD1 might be the D (5 bases). CDR3 length: 13 amino acids. In germline, CDR1 is MNHEY, CDR2 SVGAGI. V lost 5 bases, J lost 4 bases, and 8 bases lay in between. The CDR3 DNA sequence: TGTGCCAGCAGTGCTAGGGGCACCGGGGAGCTGTTTTTT. Its translation: CASSARGTGELFF.

In this sample, this clone turned up many times. The V gene is TRBV7-2, the J gene TRBJ1-2, with 8 bases fitting TRBD1. This CDR3 has 17 amino acids. J gave up 3 bases and V 2 bases, and 11 bases lay outside the gene matches. Germline V lookup: CDR1 SGHTA, CDR2 FQGNSA. The CDR3 loop reads CASSLLGGSGGDYGYTF. CDR3 DNA sequence: TGTGCCAGCAGCTTACTCGGTGGGTCAGGGGGCGACTATGGCTACACCTTC.

This chain's CDR3 is CASSDHRGRFYEQYF. In DNA form, the CDR3 reads TGTGCCAGCAGCGACCACAGGGGGCGATTCTACGAGCAGTACTTC. The chain carries TRBV7-9 and TRBJ2-7, with 9 bases identical to TRBD1. This CDR3 is 15 amino acids long. Trimming at V came to 5 bases and at J to 3 bases, leaving 8 bases not matched to a gene. CDR1 and CDR2 (germline): SEHNR, FQNEAQ (reference sequence). Variable domain in full (rest from reference TRBV7-9 and TRBJ2-7): DTGVSQNPRHKITKRGQNVTFRCDPISEHNRLYWYRQTLGQGPEFLTYFQNEAQLEKSRLLSDRFSAERPKGSFSTLEIQRTEQGDSAMYLCASSDHRGRFYEQYFGPGTRLTVT.

This clone has a handful of counts. The genes are TRBV10-3 and TRBJ2-1, with TRBD2 identical over 16 bases. The CDR3 sequence is 21 residues long. CDR1 and CDR2 (germline): ENHRY, SYGVKD. V dropped 0 bases and J dropped 6; count of bases not matched to a gene: 14. In DNA, the CDR3 is TGTGCCATCAGTGAGTCCGCCGGGACTAGCGGGGGGGCCAATCTTTTCAATGAGCAGTTCTTC. Encoded protein: CAISESAGTSGGANLFNEQFF.

This clone has just one count. The chain links TRBV2 to TRBJ2-5; 7 bases line up with TRBD2. The CDR3 runs 14 residues. Germline lookup yields CDR1 SNHLY and CDR2 FYNNEI. With 7 bases clipped from V and 2 bases from J, the junction kept 7 bases outside the gene matches. CDR3 bases: TGTGCCAGCATGGATACTAGCGCACAAGAGACCCAGTACTTC. Its protein product is CASMDTSAQETQYF.

The chain uses TRBV27 and TRBJ1-2; no reliable D call. The CDR3 consists of 17 residues. Germline V gene sequence: CDR1 MNHEY, CDR2 SMNVEV (reference sequence). V was shortened by 5 bases and J by 0 bases, with 19 bases between the two germline ends. CDR3 nucleotides: TGTGCCAGCAGTCCTTGGAAAGGGAGCCAGGCTAACTATGGCTACACCTTC. Protein: CASSPWKGSQANYGYTF.

The sample holds a few counts of this clone. The chain recombines TRBV5-8 with TRBJ2-5, with D possibly being TRBD1 (6 bases). Per the germline V gene, CDR1 is SGHTS and CDR2 is YDEGEE. The CDR3 length is 14 residues. Trimming stripped 6 bases from V and 5 bases from J, with 17 bases between. CDR3: CASNLQGSGETQYF. In DNA, the CDR3 is TGTGCCAGCAACCTACAGGGTTCGGGGGAGACCCAGTACTTC.

The chain combines TRBV4-3 with TRBJ2-3; weak D call: TRBD2 (6 bases). The germline V gene encodes CDR1 LGHNA and CDR2 YSLEER. Deletions cut 4 bases from V and 1 base from J, with 9 bases between. The CDR3 totals 14 residues. CDR3 residues: CASSPGLGTDTQYF. CDR3 nucleotides: TGCGCCAGCAGCCCGGGACTGGGCACAGATACGCAGTATTTT.

This clone has more than one count but fewer than ten. The CDR3 DNA reads TGTGCCAGCAGCCCGACGAGTGCGGGCGAGCAGTACTTC. Its translation: CASSPTSAGEQYF. The chain carries TRBV11-2 and TRBJ2-7, with D possibly matching TRBD2 (5 bases). Germline V lookup: CDR1 SGHAT, CDR2 FQNNGV. There are 13 residues in the CDR3. V was trimmed by 5 bases and J by 6 bases, leaving 14 bases between them.

Only one count was recorded for this clone. The chain is built from TRBV30 and TRBJ2-6; TRBD1 agrees at 10 bases. The CDR3 has 18 residues. Germline CDR1 GTSNPN, CDR2 SVGIG (reference sequence). The V segment lost 3 bases and the J segment 0 bases; nucleotides outside the gene matches: 8. DNA of the CDR3: TGTGCCTGGAGGCGGGACAGGGGATTTTACTCTGGGGCCAACGTCCTGACTTTC. Amino acid sequence: CAWRRDRGFYSGANVLTF.

This chain connects TRBV13 to TRBJ1-5, with TRBD1 as a possible D gene (6 bases). V was cut by 6 bases and J by 7 bases, with 16 bases left in between. This CDR3 has 14 residues. Per germline, CDR1 PRHDT and CDR2 FYEKMQ (reference sequence). CDR3 bases: TGTGCCAGCAGAAAAAAAGGGGGAAAACAGCCCCAGCATTTT. Encoded protein: CASRKKGGKQPQHF.

The V and J genes are TRBV2 and TRBJ2-5; 8 bases agree with TRBD1. The CDR3 has 15 residues. The J segment lost 1 base and the V segment lost 3 bases, leaving 4 bases of the junction unmatched. The germline V gene encodes CDR1 SNHLY and CDR2 FYNNEI. The CDR3 nucleotides read TGTGCCAGCAGTGACTACGGGACAGGCCAAGAGACCCAGTACTTC. Its translation: CASSDYGTGQETQYF.

The chain uses TRBV6-6 and TRBJ1-5; D remains ambiguous. The CDR3 sequence is 15 residues long. V was cut by 3 bases and J by 3 bases, with 12 bases left in between. CDR1 is MNHNY and CDR2 is SVGAGI in the germline V gene (reference sequence). This CDR3 reads CASSYSQVTNQPQHF. Here the CDR3 DNA reads TGTGCCAGCAGTTATTCCCAGGTGACCAATCAGCCCCAGCATTTT.

The chain has TRBV7-2 and TRBJ1-1; D may be TRBD1 (5 bases). The germline CDR1 and CDR2 sequences are SGHTA and FQGNSA. Trimming removed 5 bases from V and 0 bases from J, with 19 bases in between. This CDR3 has 17 residues. The CDR3 DNA follows: TGTGCCAGCAGCCAGGAGGGGTTTATAGGTGTGAACACTGAAGCTTTCTTT. Its protein is CASSQEGFIGVNTEAFF. The whole variable domain, filled in from reference TRBV7-2 and TRBJ1-1, reads GAGVSQSPSNKVTEKGKDVELRCDPISGHTALYWYRQSLGQGLEFLIYFQGNSAPDKSGLPSDRFSAERTGGSVSTLTIQRTQQEDSAVYLCASSQEGFIGVNTEAFFGQGTRLTVV.

V usage is TRBV4-3 and J usage is TRBJ2-7; 12 bases line up with TRBD1. The CDR3 totals 16 residues. Germline-derived CDR1 and CDR2 are LGHNA and YSLEER. V trimming: 0 bases; J trimming: 7 bases; junction bases outside the gene matches: 7. CDR3: CASSQDLGTGGREQYF. In DNA, the CDR3 is TGCGCCAGCAGCCAAGATCTCGGGACAGGGGGCCGGGAGCAGTACTTC.